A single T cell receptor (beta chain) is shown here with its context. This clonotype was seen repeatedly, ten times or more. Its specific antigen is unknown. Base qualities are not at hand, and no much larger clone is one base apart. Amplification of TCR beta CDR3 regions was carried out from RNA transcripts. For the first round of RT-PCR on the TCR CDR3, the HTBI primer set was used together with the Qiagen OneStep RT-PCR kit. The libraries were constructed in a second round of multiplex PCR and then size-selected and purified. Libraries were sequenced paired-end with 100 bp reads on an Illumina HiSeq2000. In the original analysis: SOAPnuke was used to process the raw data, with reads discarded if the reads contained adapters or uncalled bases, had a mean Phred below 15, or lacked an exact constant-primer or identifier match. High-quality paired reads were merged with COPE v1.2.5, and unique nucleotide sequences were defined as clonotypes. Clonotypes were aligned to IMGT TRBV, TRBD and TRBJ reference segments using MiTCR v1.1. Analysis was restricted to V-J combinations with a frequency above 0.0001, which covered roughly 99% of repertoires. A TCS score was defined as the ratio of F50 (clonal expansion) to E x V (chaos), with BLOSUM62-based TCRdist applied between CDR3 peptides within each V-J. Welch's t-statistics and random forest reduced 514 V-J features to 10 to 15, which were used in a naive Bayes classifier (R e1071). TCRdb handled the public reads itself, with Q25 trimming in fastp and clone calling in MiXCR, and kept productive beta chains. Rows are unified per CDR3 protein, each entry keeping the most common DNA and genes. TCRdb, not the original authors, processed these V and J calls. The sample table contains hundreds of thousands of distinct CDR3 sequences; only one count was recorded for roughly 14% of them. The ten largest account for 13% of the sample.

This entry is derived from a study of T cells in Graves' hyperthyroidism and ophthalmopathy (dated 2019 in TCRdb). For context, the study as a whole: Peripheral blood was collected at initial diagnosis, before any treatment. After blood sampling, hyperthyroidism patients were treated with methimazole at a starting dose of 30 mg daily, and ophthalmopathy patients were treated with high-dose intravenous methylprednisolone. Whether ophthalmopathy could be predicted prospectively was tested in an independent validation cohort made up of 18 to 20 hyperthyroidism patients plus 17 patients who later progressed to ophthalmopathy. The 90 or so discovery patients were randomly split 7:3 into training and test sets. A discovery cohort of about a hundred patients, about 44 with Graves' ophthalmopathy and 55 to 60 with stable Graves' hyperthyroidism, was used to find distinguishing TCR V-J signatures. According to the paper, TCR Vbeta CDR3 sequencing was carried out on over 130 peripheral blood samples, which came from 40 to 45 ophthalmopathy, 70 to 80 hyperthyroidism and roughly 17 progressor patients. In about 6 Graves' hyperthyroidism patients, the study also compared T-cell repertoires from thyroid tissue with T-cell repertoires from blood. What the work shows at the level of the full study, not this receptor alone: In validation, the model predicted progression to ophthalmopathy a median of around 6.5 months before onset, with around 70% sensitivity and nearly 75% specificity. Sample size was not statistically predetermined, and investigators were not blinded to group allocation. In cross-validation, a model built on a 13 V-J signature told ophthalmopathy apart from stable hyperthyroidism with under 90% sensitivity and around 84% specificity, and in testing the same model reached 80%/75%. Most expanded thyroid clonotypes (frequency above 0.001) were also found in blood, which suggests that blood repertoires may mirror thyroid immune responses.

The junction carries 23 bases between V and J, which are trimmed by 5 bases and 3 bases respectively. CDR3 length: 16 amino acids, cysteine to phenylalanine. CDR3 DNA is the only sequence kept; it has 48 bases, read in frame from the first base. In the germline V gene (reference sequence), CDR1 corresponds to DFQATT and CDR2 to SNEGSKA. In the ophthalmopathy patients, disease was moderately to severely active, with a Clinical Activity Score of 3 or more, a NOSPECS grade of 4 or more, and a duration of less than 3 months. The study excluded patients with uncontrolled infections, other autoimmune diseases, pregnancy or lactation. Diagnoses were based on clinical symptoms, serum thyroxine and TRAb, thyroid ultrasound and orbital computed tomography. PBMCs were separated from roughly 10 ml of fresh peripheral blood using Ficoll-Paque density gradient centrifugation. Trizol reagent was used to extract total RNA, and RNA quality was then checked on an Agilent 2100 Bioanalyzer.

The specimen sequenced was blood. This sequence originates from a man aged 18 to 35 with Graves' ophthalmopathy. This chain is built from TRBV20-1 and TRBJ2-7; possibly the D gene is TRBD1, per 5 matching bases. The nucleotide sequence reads TGCAGTGCTCCTATTGGGTGGGGCGGCATAGACTACGAGCAGTACTTC. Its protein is CSAPIGWGGIDYEQYF.